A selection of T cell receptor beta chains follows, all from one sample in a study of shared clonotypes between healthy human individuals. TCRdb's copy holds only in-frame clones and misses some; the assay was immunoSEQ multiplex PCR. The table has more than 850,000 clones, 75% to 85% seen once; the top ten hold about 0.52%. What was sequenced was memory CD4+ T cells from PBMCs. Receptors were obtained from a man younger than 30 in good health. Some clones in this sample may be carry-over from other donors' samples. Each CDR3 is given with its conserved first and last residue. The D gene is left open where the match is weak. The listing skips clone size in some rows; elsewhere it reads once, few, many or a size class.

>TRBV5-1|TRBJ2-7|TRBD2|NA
TGCGCCAGCGGTTCTGGACCCGGGACTAGCAACTACGAGCAGTACTTC
CASGSGPGTSNYEQYF
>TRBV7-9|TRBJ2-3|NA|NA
TGTGCCAGCAGCTTAATTGGGGGAGGAAGAACAGATACGCAGTATTTT
CASSLIGGGRTDTQYF
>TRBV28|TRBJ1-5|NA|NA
TGTGCCAGCAGTGATCAGTATAGCAATCAGCCCCAGCATTTT
CASSDQYSNQPQHF
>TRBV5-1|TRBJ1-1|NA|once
TGCGCCAGCAGCTACAGCATCGCGGCGGAAGCTTTCTTT
CASSYSIAAEAFF
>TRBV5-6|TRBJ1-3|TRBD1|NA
TGTGCCAGCAGCTTGACTGGGACAGGGAGGAACACCATATATTTT
CASSLTGTGRNTIYF
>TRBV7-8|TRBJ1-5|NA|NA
TGTGCCAGCAGCACCGGGGTGGAGGCTTTCCAGCCCCAGCATTTT
CASSTGVEAFQPQHF
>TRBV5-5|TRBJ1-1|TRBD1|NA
TGTGCCAGCAGCTACAGGGGGAACACTGAAGCTTTCTTT
CASSYRGNTEAFF
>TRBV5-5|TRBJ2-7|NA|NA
TGTGCCAGCAGCTTGGAGTCGTTCTACGAGCAGTACTTC
CASSLESFYEQYF
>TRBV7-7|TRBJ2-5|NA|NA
TGTGCCAGCAGCTTCAGGGGAGAGACCCAGTACTTC
CASSFRGETQYF
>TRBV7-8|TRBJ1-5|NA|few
TGTGCCAGCAGCCCCTCAGTAGGGCAGGGAGGTCAGCCCCAGCATTTT
CASSPSVGQGGQPQHF
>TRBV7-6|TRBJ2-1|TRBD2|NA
TGTGCCAGCACCAAGACCGGGACGGGGGGCAATGAGCAGTTCTTC
CASTKTGTGGNEQFF
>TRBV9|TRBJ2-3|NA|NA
TGTGCCAGCAGCACCACCTCCGCAGATACGCAGTATTTT
CASSTTSADTQYF
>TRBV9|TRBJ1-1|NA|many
TGTGCCAGCAGCGTACTACCGGGTCTAACTGAAGCTTTCTTT
CASSVLPGLTEAFF
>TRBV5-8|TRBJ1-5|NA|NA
TGTGCCAGCAGCTATAGCTTAAATCAGCCCCAGCATTTT
CASSYSLNQPQHF
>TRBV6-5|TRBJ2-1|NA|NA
TGTGCCAGCAGTTACTCTTCTCCACCCCCGGTTGAGCAGTTCTTC
CASSYSSPPPVEQFF
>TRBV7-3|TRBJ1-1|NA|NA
TGTGCCAGCAGCTTATTGGGGAGCACTGAAGCTTTCTTT
CASSLLGSTEAFF
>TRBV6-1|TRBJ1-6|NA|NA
TGTGCCAGCAGTGAAGGCTACGGGGCCTTAGCCTATAATTCACCCCTCCACTTT
CASSEGYGALAYNSPLHF
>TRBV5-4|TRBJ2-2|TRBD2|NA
TGTGCCAGCAGCTTACCTAGCGGGGTCACCGGGGAGCTGTTTTTT
CASSLPSGVTGELFF
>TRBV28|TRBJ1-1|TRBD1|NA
TGTGCCAGCAGTTCCAGGGGGCCCTATAACGGTGAAGCTTTCTTT
CASSSRGPYNGEAFF
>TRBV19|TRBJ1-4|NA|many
TGTGCCAGTAGTATAGATTACCAGACAAACTCGAAACTGTTTTTT
CASSIDYQTNSKLFF
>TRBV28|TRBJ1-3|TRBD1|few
TGTGCCAGCAGACAAACCCGACAGGGGCCCAGTAACACCATATATTTT
CASRQTRQGPSNTIYF
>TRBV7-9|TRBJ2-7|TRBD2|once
TGTGCCAGCAGCTTATCGATAAAGGAAGCGGGAGGGCTCTACGAGCAGTACTTC
CASSLSIKEAGGLYEQYF
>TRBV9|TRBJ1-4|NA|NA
TGTGCCAGCAGCGAAACCCACAAGGGGGAAAAACTGTTTTTT
CASSETHKGEKLFF
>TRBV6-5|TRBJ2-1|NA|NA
TGTGCCAGCAAGAACCAGGGCTACAATGAGCAGTTCTTC
CASKNQGYNEQFF
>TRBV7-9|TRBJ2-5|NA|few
TGTGCCAGCAGCTTGGGCCTCCCCTCCAAAGAGACCCAGTACTTC
CASSLGLPSKETQYF
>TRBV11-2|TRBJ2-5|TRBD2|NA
TGTGCCAGTGGACTAGCCGGCGAGACCCAGTACTTC
CASGLAGETQYF
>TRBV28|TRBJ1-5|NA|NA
TGTGCCAGCAGAAGCAATCAGCCCCAGCATTTT
CASRSNQPQHF
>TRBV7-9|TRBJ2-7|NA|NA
TGTGCCAGCAGCCGCGCCGGGGACGTAGCCTACGAGCAGTACTTC
CASSRAGDVAYEQYF
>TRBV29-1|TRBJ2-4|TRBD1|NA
TGCAGCGTCGACGGACAGGGGGAGGACATTCAGTACTTC
CSVDGQGEDIQYF
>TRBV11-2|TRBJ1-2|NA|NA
TGTGCCAGCAGCTTCGGGGGGCTCTATGGCTACACCTTC
CASSFGGLYGYTF
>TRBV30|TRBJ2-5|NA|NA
TGTGCCTGGACGCGGGCTAGCGTACAAGAGACCCAGTACTTC
CAWTRASVQETQYF
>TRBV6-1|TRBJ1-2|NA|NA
TGTGCCAGCAGCCGAGATTTGACAGGCCTCTATGGCTACACCTTC
CASSRDLTGLYGYTF
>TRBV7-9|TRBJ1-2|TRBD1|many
TGTGCCAGCAGCTTAGCGGGACAGAGATCATATGGCTACACCTTC
CASSLAGQRSYGYTF
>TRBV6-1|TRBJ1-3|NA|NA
TGTGCCAGCACGGATGGTCTAGCTGGAAACACCATATATTTT
CASTDGLAGNTIYF
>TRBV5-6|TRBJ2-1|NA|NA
TGTGCCAGCAGCTTGTTTGCTGCCTACAATGAGCAGTTCTTC
CASSLFAAYNEQFF
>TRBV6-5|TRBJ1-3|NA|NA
TGTGCCAGCAGTTACTCGCCCAGGGCAGGAAACACCATATATTTT
CASSYSPRAGNTIYF
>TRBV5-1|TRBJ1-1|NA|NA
TGCGCCAGCAGATTTCAGGGACCGAACACTGAAGCTTTCTTT
CASRFQGPNTEAFF
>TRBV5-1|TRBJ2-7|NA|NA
TGCGCCAGCAGCTTGGCGCCAGCATACGAGCAGTACTTC
CASSLAPAYEQYF
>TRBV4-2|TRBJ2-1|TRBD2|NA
TGTGCCAGCAGCCAAGATCATTCTAGCGGGAGGGGTAATGAGTTCTTC
CASSQDHSSGRGNEFF
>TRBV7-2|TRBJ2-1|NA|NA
TGTGCCAGCAGCTTCGACGGTAGCTCCTACAATGAGCAGTTCTTC
CASSFDGSSYNEQFF
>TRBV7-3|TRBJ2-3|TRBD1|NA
TGTGCCAGCAGCTTAATCGGGACAGAGCCCACAGATACGCAGTATTTT
CASSLIGTEPTDTQYF
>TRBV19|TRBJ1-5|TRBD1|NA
TGTGCCAGTAGTATCTCGGACAGGGGGCTACAGCCCCAGCATTTT
CASSISDRGLQPQHF
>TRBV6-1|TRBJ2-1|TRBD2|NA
TGTGCCAGCAGTGATCCAATGGGCGGGAGGGCCCTCAATGAGCAGTTCTTC
CASSDPMGGRALNEQFF
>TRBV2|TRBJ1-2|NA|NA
TGTGCCAGCAGTTACCCCGGGACGGCAAACTATGGCTACACCTTC
CASSYPGTANYGYTF
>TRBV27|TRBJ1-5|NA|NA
TGTGCCAGCACCCAATCCCGGGGTCAGCCCCAGCATTTT
CASTQSRGQPQHF
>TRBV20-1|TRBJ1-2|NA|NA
TGCAGTTATATGCCGGTGGGCTACACCTTC
CSYMPVGYTF
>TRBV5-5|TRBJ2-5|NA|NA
TGTGCCAGCAGTCCCTGGGGACAAGAGACCCAGTACTTC
CASSPWGQETQYF
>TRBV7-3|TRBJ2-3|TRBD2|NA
TGTGCCAGCACCTTGAGCGGGATTGACACAGATACGCAGTATTTT
CASTLSGIDTDTQYF
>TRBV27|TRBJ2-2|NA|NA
TGTGCCAGCAGTTTACGCAGGAGGGACACCGGGGAGCTGTTTTTT
CASSLRRRDTGELFF
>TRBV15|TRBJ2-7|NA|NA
TGTGCCACCAGCAGAGAGGCAGGGGGGTACGAGCAGTACTTC
CATSREAGGYEQYF
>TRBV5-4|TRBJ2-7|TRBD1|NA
TGTGCCAGCAGCTTGGCCAACAGGGGGAATGGCGAGCAGTACTTC
CASSLANRGNGEQYF